Sequencing of this T cell receptor beta chain was carried out in a study of blood T cell repertoires in COVID-19. Turning to the study itself: Spain, Italy and the United States supplied samples that represented acute and convalescent COVID-19. T cells, B-cell-depleted T cells, or PBMCs provided the cDNA or gDNA that served as material.

Original data processing: By means of reference gene primer amplification, nucleated cell counts were estimated. Clones were sequenced by immunoSEQ multiplex PCR, and TCRdb holds only the in-frame ones, with some missing. The DNA gave D and trimming, while V, J and clone size come from that table. Of approximately 270,000 clones in the sample, about nine tenths are singletons; the top ten hold under 2.5%. CDR3 length: 15 amino acids. V dropped 0 bases and J dropped 6; count of bases not matched to a gene: 8. CDR1 and CDR2 from the germline V gene are PRHDT and FYEKMQ (reference sequence). The genes are TRBV13 and TRBJ2-7, with 7 bases fitting TRBD1. This TCR was sampled from a man aged 50 or older with acute or convalescent COVID-19. The specimen sequenced was peripheral blood. The DNA of the CDR3 is TGTGCCAGCAGCTTAGGGGACAGGCAAGGAAGCGAGCAGTACTTC. Amino acid sequence: CASSLGDRQGSEQYF.